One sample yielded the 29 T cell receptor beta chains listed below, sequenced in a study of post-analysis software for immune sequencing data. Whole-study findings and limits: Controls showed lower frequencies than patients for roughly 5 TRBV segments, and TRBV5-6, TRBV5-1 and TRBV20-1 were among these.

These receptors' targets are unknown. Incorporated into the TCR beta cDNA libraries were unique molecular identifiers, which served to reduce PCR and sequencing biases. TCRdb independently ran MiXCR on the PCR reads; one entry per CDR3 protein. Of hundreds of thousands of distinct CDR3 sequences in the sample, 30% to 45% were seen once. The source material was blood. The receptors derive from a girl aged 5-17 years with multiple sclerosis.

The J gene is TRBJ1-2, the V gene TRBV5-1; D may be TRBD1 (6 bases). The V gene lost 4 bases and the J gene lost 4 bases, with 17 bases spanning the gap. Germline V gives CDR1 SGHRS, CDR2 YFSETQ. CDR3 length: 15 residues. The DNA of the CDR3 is TGCGCCAGCAGCGACCCTCATGGACAGAGCTATGGCTACACCTTC. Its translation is CASSDPHGQSYGYTF.

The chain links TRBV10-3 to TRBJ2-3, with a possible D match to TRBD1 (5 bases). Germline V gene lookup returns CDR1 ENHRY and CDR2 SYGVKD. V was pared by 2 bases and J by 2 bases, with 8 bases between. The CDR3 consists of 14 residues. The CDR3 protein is CAISEDSNTDTQYF. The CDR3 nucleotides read TGTGCCATCAGTGAGGACAGCAACACAGATACGCAGTATTTT.

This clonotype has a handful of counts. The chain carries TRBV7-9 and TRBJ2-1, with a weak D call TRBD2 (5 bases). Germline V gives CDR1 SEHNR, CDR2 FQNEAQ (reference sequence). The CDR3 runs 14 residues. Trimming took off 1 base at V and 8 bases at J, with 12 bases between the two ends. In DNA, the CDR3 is TGTGCCAGCAGCTTAGAAGTGGTAGCGTATGAGCAGTTCTTC. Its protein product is CASSLEVVAYEQFF.

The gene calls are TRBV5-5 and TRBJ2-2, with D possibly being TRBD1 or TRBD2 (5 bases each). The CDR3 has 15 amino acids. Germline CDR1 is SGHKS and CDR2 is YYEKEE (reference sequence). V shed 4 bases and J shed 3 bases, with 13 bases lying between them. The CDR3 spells CASSPGPLDTGELFF. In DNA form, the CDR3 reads TGTGCCAGCAGCCCGGGACCTCTAGACACCGGGGAGCTGTTTTTT. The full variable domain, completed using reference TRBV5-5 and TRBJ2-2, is DAGVTQSPTHLIKTRGQQVTLRCSPISGHKSVSWYQQVLGQGPQFIFQYYEKEERGRGNFPDRFSARQFPNYSSELNVNALLLGDSALYLCASSPGPLDTGELFFGEGSRLTVL.

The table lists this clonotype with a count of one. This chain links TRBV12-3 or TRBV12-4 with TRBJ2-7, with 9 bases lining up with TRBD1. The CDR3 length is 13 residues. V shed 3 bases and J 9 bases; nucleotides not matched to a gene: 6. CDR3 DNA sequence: TGTGCCAGCAGTTTGGGGACAGGGTTTGGGCAGTACTTC. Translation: CASSLGTGFGQYF.

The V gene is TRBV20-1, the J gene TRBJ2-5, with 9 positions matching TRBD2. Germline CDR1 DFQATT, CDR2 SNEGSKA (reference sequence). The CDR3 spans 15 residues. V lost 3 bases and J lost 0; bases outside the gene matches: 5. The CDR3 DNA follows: TGCAGTGCTAGTGGGAGCGGGGGGAACCAAGAGACCCAGTACTTC. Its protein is CSASGSGGNQETQYF.

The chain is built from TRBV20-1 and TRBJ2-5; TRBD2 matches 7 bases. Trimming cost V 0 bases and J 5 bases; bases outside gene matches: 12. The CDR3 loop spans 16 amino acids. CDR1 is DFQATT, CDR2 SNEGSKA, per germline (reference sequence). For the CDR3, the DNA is TGCAGTGCTAGAGATCGGGGAGGAGCGGGAAAGGAGACCCAGTACTTC. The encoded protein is CSARDRGGAGKETQYF.

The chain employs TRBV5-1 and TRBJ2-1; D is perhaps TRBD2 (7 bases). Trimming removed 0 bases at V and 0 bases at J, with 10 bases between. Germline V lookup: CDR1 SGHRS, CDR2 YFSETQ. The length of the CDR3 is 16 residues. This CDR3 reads CASSLEGGSSYNEQFF. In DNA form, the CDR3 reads TGCGCCAGCAGCTTGGAGGGGGGGTCCTCCTACAATGAGCAGTTCTTC.

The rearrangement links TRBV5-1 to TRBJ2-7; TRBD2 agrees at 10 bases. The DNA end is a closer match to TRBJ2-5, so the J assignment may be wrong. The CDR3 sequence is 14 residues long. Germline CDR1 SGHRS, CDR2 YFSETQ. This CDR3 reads CASSHGTSEETQYF. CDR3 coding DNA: TGCGCCAGCAGTCACGGGACTAGCGAAGAGACCCAGTACTTC.

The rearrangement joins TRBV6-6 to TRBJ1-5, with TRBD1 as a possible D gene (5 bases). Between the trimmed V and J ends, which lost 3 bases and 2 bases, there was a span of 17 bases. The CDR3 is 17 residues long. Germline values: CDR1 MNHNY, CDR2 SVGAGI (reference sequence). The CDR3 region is CASSYPLGALGNQPQHF. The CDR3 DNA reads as TGTGCCAGCAGTTATCCACTAGGGGCCCTGGGCAATCAGCCCCAGCATTTT.

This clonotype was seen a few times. The CDR3 DNA is TGCAGTGCTAGAGATCCGGGACGAGGCACAGATACGCAGTATTTT. Protein sequence: CSARDPGRGTDTQYF. The V call is TRBV20-1, the J call TRBJ2-3; the D gene could be TRBD1 or TRBD2 (5 bases each). This CDR3 spans 15 amino acids. V gave up 0 bases and J gave up 1 base, with 11 bases separating them. Germline loops: CDR1 DFQATT, CDR2 SNEGSKA (reference sequence).

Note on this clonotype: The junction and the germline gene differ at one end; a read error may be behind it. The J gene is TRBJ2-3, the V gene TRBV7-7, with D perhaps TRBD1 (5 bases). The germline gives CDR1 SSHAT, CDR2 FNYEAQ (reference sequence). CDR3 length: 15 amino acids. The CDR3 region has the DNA TGTGCTAGCAGCTTAGGGTCAGGGTCCTTGGATACGCAGTATTTT. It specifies CASSLGSGSLDTQYF. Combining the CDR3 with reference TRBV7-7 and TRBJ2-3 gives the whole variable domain GAGVSQSPRYKVTKRGQDVTLRCDPISSHATLYWYQQALGQGPEFLTYFNYEAQPDKSGLPSDRFSAERPEGSISTLTIQRTEQRDSAMYRCASSLGSGSLDTQYFGPGTRLTVL.

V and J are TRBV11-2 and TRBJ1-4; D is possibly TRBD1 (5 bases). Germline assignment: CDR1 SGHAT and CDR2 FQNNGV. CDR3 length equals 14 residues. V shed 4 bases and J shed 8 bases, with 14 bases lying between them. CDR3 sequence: CASSSGVRGEKLFF. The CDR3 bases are TGTGCCAGCAGCTCGGGGGTACGGGGCGAAAAACTGTTTTTT.

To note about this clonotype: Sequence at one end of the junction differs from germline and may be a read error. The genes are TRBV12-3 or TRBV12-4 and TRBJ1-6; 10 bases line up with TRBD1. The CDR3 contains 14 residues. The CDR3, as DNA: TGTGCCAGCAGTCGGGACAGGGGTAATTCATCCCTCCACTTT. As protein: CASSRDRGNSSLHF.

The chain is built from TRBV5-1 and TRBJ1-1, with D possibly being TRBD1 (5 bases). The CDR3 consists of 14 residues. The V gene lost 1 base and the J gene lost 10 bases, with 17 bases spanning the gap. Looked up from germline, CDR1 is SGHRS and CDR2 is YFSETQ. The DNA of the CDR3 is TGCGCCAGCAGCTTGAAGGTTTTGGGGGAGGGAGCTTTCTTT. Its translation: CASSLKVLGEGAFF.

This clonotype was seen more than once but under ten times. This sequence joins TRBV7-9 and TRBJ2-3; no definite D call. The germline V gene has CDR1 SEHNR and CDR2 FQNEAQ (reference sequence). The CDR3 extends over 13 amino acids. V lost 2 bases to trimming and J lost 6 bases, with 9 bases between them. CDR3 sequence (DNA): TGTGCCAGCAGCTTACCGCTAGGGGATACGCAGTATTTT. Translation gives CASSLPLGDTQYF.

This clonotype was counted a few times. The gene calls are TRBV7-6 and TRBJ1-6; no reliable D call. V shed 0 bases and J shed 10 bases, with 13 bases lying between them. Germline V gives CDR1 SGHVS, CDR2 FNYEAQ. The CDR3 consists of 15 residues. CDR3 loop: CASSLAIARASPLHF. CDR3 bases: TGTGCCAGCAGCTTAGCTATTGCCAGAGCGTCACCCCTCCACTTT.

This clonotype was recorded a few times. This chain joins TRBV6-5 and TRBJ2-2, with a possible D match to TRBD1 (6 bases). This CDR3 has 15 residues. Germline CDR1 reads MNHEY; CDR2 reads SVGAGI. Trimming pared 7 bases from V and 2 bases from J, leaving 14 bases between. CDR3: CASTMGTRNTGELFF. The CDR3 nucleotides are TGTGCCAGCACCATGGGGACACGAAACACCGGGGAGCTGTTTTTT.

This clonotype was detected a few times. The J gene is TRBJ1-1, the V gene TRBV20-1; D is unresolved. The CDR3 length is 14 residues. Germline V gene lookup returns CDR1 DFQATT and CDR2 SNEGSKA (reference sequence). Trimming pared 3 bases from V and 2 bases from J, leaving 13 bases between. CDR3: CSARPRLGNTEAFF. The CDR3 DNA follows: TGCAGTGCTAGGCCGAGACTTGGTAACACTGAAGCTTTCTTT.

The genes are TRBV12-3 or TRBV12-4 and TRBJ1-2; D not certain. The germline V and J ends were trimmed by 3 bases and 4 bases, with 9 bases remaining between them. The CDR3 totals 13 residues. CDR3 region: CASSFLAGYGYTF. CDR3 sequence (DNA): TGTGCCAGCAGTTTTCTGGCTGGCTATGGCTACACCTTC.

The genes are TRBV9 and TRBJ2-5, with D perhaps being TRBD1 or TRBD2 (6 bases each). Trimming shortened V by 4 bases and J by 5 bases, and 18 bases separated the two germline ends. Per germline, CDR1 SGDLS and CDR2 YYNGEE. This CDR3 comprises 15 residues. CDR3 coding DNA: TGTGCCAGCAGCCCCAACGACGGGGGCGGGGAGACCCAGTACTTC. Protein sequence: CASSPNDGGGETQYF.

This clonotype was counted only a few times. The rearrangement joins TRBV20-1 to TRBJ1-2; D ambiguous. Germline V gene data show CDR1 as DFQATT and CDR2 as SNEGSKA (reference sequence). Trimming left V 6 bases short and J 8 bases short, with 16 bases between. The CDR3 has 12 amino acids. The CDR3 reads CSAYTEYGGYTF. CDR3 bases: TGCAGTGCCTACACCGAATATGGAGGCTACACCTTC.

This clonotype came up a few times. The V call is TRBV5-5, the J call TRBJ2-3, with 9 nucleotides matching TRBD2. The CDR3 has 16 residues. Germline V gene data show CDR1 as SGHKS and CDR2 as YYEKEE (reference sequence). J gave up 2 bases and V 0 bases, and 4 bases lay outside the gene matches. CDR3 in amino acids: CASSLGLAVYTDTQYF. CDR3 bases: TGTGCCAGCAGCTTGGGACTAGCGGTTTACACAGATACGCAGTATTTT.

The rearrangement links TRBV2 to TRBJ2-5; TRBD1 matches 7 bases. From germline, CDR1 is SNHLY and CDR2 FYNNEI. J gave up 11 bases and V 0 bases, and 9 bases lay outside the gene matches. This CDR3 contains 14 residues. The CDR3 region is CASSEAEGADEQYF. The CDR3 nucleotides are TGTGCCAGCAGTGAAGCTGAGGGGGCGGATGAGCAGTACTTC.

In DNA form, the CDR3 reads TGCAGTGCTCCACAGGCGTCCTACGAGCAGTACTTC. Translation: CSAPQASYEQYF. The V gene is TRBV20-1, the J gene TRBJ2-7; possibly TRBD1 for D (5 bases). Trimming shortened V by 5 bases and J by 1 base, and 9 bases separated the two germline ends. The CDR3 contains 12 residues. Looked up from germline, CDR1 is DFQATT and CDR2 is SNEGSKA (reference sequence).

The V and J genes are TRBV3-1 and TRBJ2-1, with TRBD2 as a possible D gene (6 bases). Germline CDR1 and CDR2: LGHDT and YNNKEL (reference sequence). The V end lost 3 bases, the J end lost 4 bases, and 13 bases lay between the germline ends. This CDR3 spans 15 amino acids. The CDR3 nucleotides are TGTGCCAGCAGCCAGGAGGTAGCGGTGTACAATGAGCAGTTCTTC. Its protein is CASSQEVAVYNEQFF.

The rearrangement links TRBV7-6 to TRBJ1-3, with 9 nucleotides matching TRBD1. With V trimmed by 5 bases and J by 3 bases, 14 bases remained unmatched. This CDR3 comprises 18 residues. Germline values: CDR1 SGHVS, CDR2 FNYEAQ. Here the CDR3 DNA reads TGTGCCAGCAGCCCCGGACAGGGGAGTACTGATGGTGGAAACACCATATATTTT. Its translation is CASSPGQGSTDGGNTIYF. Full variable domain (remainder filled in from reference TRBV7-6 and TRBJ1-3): GAGVSQSPRYKVTKRGQDVALRCDPISGHVSLYWYRQALGQGPEFLTYFNYEAQQDKSGLPNDRFSAERPEGSISTLTIQRTEQRDSAMYRCASSPGQGSTDGGNTIYFGEGSWLTVV.

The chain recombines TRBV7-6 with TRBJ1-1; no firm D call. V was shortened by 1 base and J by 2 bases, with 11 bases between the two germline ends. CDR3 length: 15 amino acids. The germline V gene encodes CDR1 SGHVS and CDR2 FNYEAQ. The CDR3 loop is CASSLEGSPNTEAFF. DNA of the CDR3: TGTGCCAGCAGCTTAGAGGGCAGTCCTAACACTGAAGCTTTCTTT.

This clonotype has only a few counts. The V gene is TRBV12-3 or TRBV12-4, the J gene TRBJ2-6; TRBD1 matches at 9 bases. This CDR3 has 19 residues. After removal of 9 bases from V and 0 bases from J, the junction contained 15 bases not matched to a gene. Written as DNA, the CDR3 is TGTGCCAGTGCCCTTAGTCACAGGGGGCTTAGCTCTGGGGCCAACGTCCTGACTTTC. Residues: CASALSHRGLSSGANVLTF.